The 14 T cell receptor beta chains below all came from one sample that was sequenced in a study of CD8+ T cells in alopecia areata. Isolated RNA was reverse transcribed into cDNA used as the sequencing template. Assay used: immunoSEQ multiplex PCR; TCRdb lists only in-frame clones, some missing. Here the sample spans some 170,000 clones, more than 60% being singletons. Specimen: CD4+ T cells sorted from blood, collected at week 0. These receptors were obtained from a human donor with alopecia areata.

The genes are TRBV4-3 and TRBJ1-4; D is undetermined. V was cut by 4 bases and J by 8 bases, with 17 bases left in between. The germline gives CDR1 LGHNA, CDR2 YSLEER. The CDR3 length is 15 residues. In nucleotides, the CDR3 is TGCGCCAGCAGCCCCTCCGGACCAACGGGGGAAAAACTGTTTTTT. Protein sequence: CASSPSGPTGEKLFF.

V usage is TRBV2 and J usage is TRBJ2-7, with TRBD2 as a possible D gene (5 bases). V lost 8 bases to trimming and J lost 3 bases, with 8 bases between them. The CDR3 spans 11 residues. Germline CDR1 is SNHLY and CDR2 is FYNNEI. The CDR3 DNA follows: TGTGCCAGCTCCCGGGACTACGAGCAGTACTTC. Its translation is CASSRDYEQYF.

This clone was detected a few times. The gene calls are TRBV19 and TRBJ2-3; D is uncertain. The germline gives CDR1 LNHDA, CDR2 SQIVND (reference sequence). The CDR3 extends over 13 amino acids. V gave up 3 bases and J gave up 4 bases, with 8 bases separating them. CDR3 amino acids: CASSIPVADTQYF. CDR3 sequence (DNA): TGTGCCAGTAGTATCCCAGTGGCAGATACGCAGTATTTT.

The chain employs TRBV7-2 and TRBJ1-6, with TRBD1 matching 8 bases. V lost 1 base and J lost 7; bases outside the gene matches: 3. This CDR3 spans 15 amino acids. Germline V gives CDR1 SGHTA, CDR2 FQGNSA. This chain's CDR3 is CASSLDQGANSPLHF. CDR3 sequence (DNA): TGTGCCAGCAGCTTAGACCAGGGGGCAAATTCACCCCTCCACTTT.

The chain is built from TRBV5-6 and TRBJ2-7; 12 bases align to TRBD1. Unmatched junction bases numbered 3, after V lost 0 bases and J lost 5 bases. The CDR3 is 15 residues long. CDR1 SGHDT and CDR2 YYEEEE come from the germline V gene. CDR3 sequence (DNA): TGTGCCAGCAGCTTGGCAGGGACAGGGGGCCACGAGCAGTACTTC. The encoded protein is CASSLAGTGGHEQYF.

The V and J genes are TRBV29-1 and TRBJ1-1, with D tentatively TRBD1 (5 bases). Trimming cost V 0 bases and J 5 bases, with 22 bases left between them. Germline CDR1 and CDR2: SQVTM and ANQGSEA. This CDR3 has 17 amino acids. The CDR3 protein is CSVEDPYPLGTGTEAFF. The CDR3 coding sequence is TGCAGCGTTGAAGATCCCTACCCCCTGGGGACGGGGACTGAAGCTTTCTTT.

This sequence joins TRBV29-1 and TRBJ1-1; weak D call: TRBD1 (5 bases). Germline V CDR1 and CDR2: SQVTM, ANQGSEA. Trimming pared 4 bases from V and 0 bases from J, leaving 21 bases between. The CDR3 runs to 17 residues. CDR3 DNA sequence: TGCAGCGTTGTCGGCGTAGGGGCCTCCATTATGAACACTGAAGCTTTCTTT. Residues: CSVVGVGASIMNTEAFF.

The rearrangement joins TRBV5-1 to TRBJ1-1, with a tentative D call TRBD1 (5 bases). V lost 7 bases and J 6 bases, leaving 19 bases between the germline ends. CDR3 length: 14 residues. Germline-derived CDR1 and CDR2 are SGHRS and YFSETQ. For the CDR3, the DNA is TGCGCCAGCGGGACGGACGGGCTGGGCGCTGAAGCTTTCTTT. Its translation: CASGTDGLGAEAFF.

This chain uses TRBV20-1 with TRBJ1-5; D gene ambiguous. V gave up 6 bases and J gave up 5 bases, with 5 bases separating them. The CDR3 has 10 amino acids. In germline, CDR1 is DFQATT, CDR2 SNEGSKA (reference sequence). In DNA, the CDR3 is TGCAGTGCAGGCGATCAGCCCCAGCATTTT. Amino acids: CSAGDQPQHF.

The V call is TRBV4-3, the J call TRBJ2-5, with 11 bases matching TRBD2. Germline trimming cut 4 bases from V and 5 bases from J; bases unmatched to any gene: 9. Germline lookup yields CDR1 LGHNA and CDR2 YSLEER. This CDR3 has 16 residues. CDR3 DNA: TGCGCCAGCAGCCCAGAGGTAGCGGGGGGGCTGGAGACCCAGTACTTC. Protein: CASSPEVAGGLETQYF.

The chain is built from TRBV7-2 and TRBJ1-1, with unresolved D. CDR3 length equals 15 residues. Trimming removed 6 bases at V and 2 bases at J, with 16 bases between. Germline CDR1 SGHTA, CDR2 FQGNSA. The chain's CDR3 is CASSYLSGTNTEAFF. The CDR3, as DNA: TGTGCCAGCAGTTACCTTTCCGGCACAAACACTGAAGCTTTCTTT. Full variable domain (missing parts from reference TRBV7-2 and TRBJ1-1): GAGVSQSPSNKVTEKGKDVELRCDPISGHTALYWYRQSLGQGLEFLIYFQGNSAPDKSGLPSDRFSAERTGGSVSTLTIQRTQQEDSAVYLCASSYLSGTNTEAFFGQGTRLTVV.

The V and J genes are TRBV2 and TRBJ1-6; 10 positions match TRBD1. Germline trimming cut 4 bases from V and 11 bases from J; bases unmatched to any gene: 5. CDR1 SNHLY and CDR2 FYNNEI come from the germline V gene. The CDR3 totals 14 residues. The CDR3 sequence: CASSGETGGTPLHF. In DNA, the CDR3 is TGTGCCAGCAGTGGGGAGACAGGGGGCACACCCCTCCACTTT.

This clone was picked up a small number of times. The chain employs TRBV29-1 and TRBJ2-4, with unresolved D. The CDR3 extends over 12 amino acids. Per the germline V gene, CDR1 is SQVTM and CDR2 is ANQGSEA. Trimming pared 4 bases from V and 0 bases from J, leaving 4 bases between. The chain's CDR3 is CSVVVAKNIQYF. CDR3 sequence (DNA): TGCAGCGTTGTCGTAGCCAAAAACATTCAGTACTTC.

This CDR3 reads CASSHLGQGMYNEQFF. DNA for the CDR3: TGTGCCAGCAGCCACCTCGGACAGGGGATGTACAATGAGCAGTTCTTC. The V gene is TRBV14, the J gene TRBJ2-1; 9 positions agree with TRBD1. The CDR3 length is 16 residues. Germline V gene data show CDR1 as SGHDN and CDR2 as FVKESK. The trim removed 3 bases at V and 4 bases at J, leaving 7 bases unmatched.